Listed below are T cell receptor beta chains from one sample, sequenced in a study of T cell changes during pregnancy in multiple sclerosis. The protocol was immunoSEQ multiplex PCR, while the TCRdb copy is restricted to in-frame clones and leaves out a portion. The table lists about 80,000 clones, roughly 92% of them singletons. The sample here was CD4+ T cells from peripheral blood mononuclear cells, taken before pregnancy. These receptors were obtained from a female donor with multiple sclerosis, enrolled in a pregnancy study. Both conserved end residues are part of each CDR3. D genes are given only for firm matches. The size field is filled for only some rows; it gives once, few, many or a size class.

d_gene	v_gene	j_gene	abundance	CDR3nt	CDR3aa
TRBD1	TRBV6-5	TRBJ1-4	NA	TGTGCCAGCAGCCTGACAGGGCGGAATGAAAAACTGTTTTTT	CASSLTGRNEKLFF
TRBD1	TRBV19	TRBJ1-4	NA	TGTGCCAGTAGTACCGGGACAGTAGTTAATGAAAAACTGTTTTTT	CASSTGTVVNEKLFF
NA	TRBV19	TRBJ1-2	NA	TGTGCCAGTAGCAGGGAGGCCCTCTACTATGGCTACACCTTC	CASSREALYYGYTF
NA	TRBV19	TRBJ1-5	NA	TGTGCCAGTAGTATAGCCGGGAGGGCTAATCAGCCCCAGCATTTT	CASSIAGRANQPQHF
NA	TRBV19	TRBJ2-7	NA	TGTGCCAGTAGTATCGGGGGTCGGGCCTACGAGCAGTACTTC	CASSIGGRAYEQYF
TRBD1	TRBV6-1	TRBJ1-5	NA	TGTGCCAGCAGTGCTAGGGACAGGGGGCGCGGGCGATTGAACAATCAGCCCCAGCATTTT	CASSARDRGRGRLNNQPQHF
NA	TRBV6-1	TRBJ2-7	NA	TGTGCCAGCAGTACCGGGGATACCTACGAGCAGTACTTC	CASSTGDTYEQYF
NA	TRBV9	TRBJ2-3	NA	TGTGCCAGCAGCGTAGTAAGAGCCGATCCAGATACGCAGTATTTT	CASSVVRADPDTQYF
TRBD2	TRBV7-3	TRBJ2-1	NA	TGTGCCAGCAGCTTATCCCTAGCGGGAGGACTCAATGAGCAGTTCTTC	CASSLSLAGGLNEQFF
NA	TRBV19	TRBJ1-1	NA	TGTGCCAGTAGTATGACAGCCCCGCGGGGAACTGAAGCTTTCTTT	CASSMTAPRGTEAFF
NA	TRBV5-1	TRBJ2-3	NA	TGCGCCAGCAGCTTGGGACTACCCGACGATACGCAGTATTTT	CASSLGLPDDTQYF
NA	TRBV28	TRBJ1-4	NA	TGTGCCAGCACCCCTTCTGGACACGCAAAACTGTTTTTT	CASTPSGHAKLFF
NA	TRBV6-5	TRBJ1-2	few	TGTGCCAGCAGTGGGACACTCAATCGAGGGGGCTACACCTTC	CASSGTLNRGGYTF
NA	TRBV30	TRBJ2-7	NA	TGTGCCTGGATCACGGGCGGAGGCTACGAGCAGTACTTC	CAWITGGGYEQYF
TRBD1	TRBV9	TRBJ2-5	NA	TGTGCCAGCAGCTCTGACCAGGGGGCAGGAGAGACCCAGTACTTC	CASSSDQGAGETQYF
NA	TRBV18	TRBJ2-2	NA	TGTGCCAGCTCACCACGTCGCTCGGGGTCGGGATCGAACACCGGGGAGCTGTTTTTT	CASSPRRSGSGSNTGELFF
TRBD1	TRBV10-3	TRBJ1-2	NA	TGTGCCATCAGGTTAGGACAGGGAGATAACTATGGCTACACCTTC	CAIRLGQGDNYGYTF
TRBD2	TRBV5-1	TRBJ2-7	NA	TGCGCCAGCAGCTGGGGCCGACTAGCGGACTACTACGAGCAGTACTTC	CASSWGRLADYYEQYF
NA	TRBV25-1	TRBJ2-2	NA	TGTGCCAGCAGTGAACATTGGGGACTCGGGGACACCGGGGAGCTGTTTTTT	CASSEHWGLGDTGELFF
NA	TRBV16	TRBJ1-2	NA	TGTGCCAGCAGCCAATCGATACAGTTGAGTGGCTACACCTTC	CASSQSIQLSGYTF
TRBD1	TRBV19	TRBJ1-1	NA	TGTGCCAGTAGAGCAGGGGGCGAGGGTGAAGCTTTCTTT	CASRAGGEGEAFF
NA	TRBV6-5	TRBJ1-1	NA	TGTGCCAGCAGGGGGCCCTCGTACACTGAAGCTTTCTTT	CASRGPSYTEAFF
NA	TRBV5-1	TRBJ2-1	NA	TGCGCCAGCAGGTTAAGCTCCCCGAACAATGAGCAGTTCTTC	CASRLSSPNNEQFF
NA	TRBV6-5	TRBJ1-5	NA	TGTGCCAGCAGTTACTCGAGCGGGGGTGGGTGGGAGCCCCAGCATTTT	CASSYSSGGGWEPQHF
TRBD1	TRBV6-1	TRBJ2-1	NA	TGTGCCAGCAGTGAAGCACGGACAGGGGGCAATGAGCAGTTCTTC	CASSEARTGGNEQFF
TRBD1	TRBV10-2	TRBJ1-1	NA	TGCGCCAGCAAGGGGACAGGGGCGGAAGCTTTCTTT	CASKGTGAEAFF
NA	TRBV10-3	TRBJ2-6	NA	TGTGCCATCAGTGTTAGCCGGAGCTCTGGGGCCAACGTCCTGACTTTC	CAISVSRSSGANVLTF
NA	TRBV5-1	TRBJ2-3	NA	TGCGCCAGCAGCTTGAGAGGCCTGGGTACAGATACGCAGTATTTT	CASSLRGLGTDTQYF
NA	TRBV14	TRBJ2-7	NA	TGTGCCAGCAGCCAAGAAAGAACTAGGATTAGTATCCCCTACGAGCAGTACTTC	CASSQERTRISIPYEQYF
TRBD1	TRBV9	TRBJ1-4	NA	TGTGCCAGCAGCGTCGACAGGGGAGAGAGGGAAAAACTGTTTTTT	CASSVDRGEREKLFF
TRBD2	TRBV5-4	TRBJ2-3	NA	TGTGCCAGCAGCGGGGGACTAGCGGGACCCACAGATACGCAGTATTTT	CASSGGLAGPTDTQYF
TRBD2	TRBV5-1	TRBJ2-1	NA	TGCGCCAGCAGTTCAGCCGGACTAGCGGGGTTTGGTGAGCAGTTCTTC	CASSSAGLAGFGEQFF
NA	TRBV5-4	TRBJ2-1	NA	TGTGCCAGCAGCTCTCAACTCCTTAGCTCCTACAATGAGCAGTTCTTC	CASSSQLLSSYNEQFF
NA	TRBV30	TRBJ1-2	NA	TGTGCCTGGATCCGTACAGCCCCGAACTATGGCTACACCTTC	CAWIRTAPNYGYTF
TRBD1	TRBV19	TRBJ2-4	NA	TGTGCCAGTAGTGAGACAGGGTCCAAAAACATTCAGTACTTC	CASSETGSKNIQYF
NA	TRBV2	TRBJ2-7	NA	TGTGCCAGCAGGCCGGGACATACCCCCTACGAGCAGTACTTC	CASRPGHTPYEQYF
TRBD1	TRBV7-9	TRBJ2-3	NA	TGTGCCAGCACCCGGGGACAGGGAGGCACAGATACGCAGTATTTT	CASTRGQGGTDTQYF
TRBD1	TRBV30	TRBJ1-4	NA	TGTGCCTGGACCGGGACAGAAAATGAAAAACTGTTTTTT	CAWTGTENEKLFF
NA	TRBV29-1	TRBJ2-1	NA	TGCAGCGTTAGAACTAGTTCTGAGCAGTTCTTC	CSVRTSSEQFF
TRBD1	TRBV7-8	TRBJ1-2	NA	TGTGCCAGCAGCCTCACAAGCTGGACAGGGATCTATGGCTACACCTTC	CASSLTSWTGIYGYTF
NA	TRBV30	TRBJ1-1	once	TGTGCCTGGAGTCAAATTCGGGACACTGAAGCTTTCTTT	CAWSQIRDTEAFF
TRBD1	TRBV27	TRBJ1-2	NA	TGTGCCAGCAGTTCTGGTATGGGCAGGGGGAACTATGGCTACACCTTC	CASSSGMGRGNYGYTF
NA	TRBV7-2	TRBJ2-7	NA	TGTGCCAGCAGCTTACAGGGGAAAGGGTACGAGCAGTACTTC	CASSLQGKGYEQYF
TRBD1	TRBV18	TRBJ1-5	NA	TGTGCCAGCTCACCAATGACAGGGGCAAATCAGCCCCAGCATTTT	CASSPMTGANQPQHF
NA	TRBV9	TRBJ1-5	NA	TGTGCCAGCAGCGCGCATACAGGGCAGAATCAGCCCCAGCATTTT	CASSAHTGQNQPQHF
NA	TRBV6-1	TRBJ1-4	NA	TGTGCCAGCAGTGAAGCGGGGGCCGGCTCCTCCGAAAAACTGTTTTTT	CASSEAGAGSSEKLFF
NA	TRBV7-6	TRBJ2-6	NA	TGTGCCAGCAGCTTAACTGTCTGGTCTGGGGCCAACGTCCTGACTTTC	CASSLTVWSGANVLTF
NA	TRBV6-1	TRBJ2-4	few	TGTGCCAGCAGTGCGTACAGGGCCAAAAACATTCAGTACTTC	CASSAYRAKNIQYF
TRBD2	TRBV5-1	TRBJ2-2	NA	TGCGCCAGCAGCCCCGGACTAGCGGGAGTAACCGGGGAGCTGTTTTTT	CASSPGLAGVTGELFF